This T cell receptor beta chain was recorded in a study of cytomegalovirus exposure and HLA in healthy donors. The protocol was immunoSEQ multiplex PCR, while the TCRdb copy is restricted to in-frame clones and leaves out a portion. The data hold around 58,000 clones, with around 88% observed a single time. The sample comprised PBMCs. This receptor was taken from a woman aged 18 to 35 in good health and CMV-seronegative.

CDR3 DNA sequence: TGTGCCAGTAGTCAAGGACTAGCGGTGGATGAGCAGTTCTTC. Translating it yields CASSQGLAVDEQFF. The chain is built from TRBV19 and TRBJ2-1, with 10 bases that match TRBD2. Trimming took 5 bases from V and 8 from J; bases not matched to a gene: 6. This CDR3 has 14 amino acids. Germline CDR1 reads LNHDA; CDR2 reads SQIVND (reference sequence). The whole variable domain, remainder taken from reference TRBV19 and TRBJ2-1, is DGGITQSPKYLFRKEGQNVTLSCEQNLNHDAMYWYRQDPGQGLRLIYYSQIVNDFQKGDIAEGYSVSREKKESFPLTVTSAQKNPTAFYLCASSQGLAVDEQFFGPGTRLTVL.